This TCR beta chain was retrieved from a study of cytomegalovirus exposure and HLA in healthy donors. Study findings and constraints: As confirmed in vitro, a few CMV-associated chains were specific for CMV antigens. A previous analysis found most TCR beta V segments productive roughly 87% or roughly 30% of the time.

There was no recording of CMV serostatus for this donor. As for this clone: The antigen is not known.

The CDR3 covers 14 residues. After removal of 1 base from V and 7 bases from J, the junction contained 6 bases not matched to a gene. CDR1 is GTSNPN, CDR2 SVGIG, per germline (reference sequence). This PCR relied on a set of 60 Vbeta primers and 13 Jbeta primers. This table comes from immunoSEQ multiplex PCR, and its TCRdb copy is limited to in-frame clones, with some not included. The sample has around 130,000 clones, about 78% seen once. This chain joins TRBV30 and TRBJ1-5, with 8 bases matching TRBD1. Sequenced sample: PBMCs. The clonotype comes from a human donor in good health. The CDR3 DNA follows: TGTGCCTGGAGTGCCGGGACAGGTTTCCAGCCCCAGCATTTT. This encodes CAWSAGTGFQPQHF.